This T cell receptor beta chain was identified during a study of tumor-infiltrating lymphocytes in primary liver carcinoma. The blood RNA (from unsorted whole blood) was obtained, and germline DNA was also extracted. The sample holds many counts of this clonotype. Total RNA amounting to around 530 ng was the source from which TCR beta cDNA was made with a constant-region primer. It was through three nested multiplex PCR rounds of slightly modified ARM-PCR that TCR beta libraries arose. TCRdb independently ran MiXCR on the multiplex PCR reads; one entry per CDR3 protein. The table lists approximately 310,000 distinct CDR3 sequences, roughly 60% of them singletons, with approximately 9% in the top ten. Sequencing was performed on peripheral blood. The TCR was taken from a man between 35 and 55 years old with primary liver carcinoma and hepatitis B virus infection.

CDR3 in amino acids: CSVREFHRSTDTQYF. In nucleotides, the CDR3 is TGCAGCGTCAGGGAATTCCACCGTAGCACAGATACGCAGTATTTT. This chain uses TRBV29-1 with TRBJ2-3; the D gene is possibly TRBD1 (5 bases). Between the trimmed V and J ends, which lost 6 bases and 0 bases, there was a span of 16 bases. Germline CDR1 reads SQVTM; CDR2 reads ANQGSEA. This CDR3 spans 15 amino acids.